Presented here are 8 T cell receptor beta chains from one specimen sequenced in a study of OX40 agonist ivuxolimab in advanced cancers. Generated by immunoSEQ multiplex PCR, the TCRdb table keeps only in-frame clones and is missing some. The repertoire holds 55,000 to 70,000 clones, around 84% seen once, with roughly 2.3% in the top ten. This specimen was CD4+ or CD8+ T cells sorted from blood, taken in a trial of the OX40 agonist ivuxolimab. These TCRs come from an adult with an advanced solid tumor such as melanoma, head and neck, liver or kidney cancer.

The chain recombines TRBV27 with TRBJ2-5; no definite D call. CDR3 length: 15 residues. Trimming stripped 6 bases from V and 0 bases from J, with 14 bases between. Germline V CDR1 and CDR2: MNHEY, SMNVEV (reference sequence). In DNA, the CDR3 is TGTGCCAGCAGCACTCACCCGCGGTACCAAGAGACCCAGTACTTC. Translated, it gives CASSTHPRYQETQYF.

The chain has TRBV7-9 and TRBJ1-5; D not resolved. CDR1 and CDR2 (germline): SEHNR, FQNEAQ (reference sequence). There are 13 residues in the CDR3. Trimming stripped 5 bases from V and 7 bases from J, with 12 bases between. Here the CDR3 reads CASSLDFIQPQHF. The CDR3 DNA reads TGTGCCAGCAGCCTCGATTTCATCCAGCCCCAGCATTTT.

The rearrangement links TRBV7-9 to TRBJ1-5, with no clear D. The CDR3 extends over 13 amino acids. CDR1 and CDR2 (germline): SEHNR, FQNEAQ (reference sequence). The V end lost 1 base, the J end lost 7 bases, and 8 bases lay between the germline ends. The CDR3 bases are TGTGCCAGCAGCTTAGATTCGGCCCAGCCCCAGCATTTT. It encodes CASSLDSAQPQHF.

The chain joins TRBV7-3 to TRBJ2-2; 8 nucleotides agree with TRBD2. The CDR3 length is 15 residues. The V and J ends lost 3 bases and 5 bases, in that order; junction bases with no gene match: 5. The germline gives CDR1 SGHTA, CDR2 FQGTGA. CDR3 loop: CASSFSAGGTGELFF. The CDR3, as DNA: TGTGCCAGCAGCTTCTCCGCGGGGGGTACCGGGGAGCTGTTTTTT.

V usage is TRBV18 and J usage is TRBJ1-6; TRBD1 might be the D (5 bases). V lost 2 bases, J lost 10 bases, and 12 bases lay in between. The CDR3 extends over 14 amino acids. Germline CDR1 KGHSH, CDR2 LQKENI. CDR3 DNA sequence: TGTGCCAGCTCACCAGGGCAGGGTTGGTCACCCCTCCACTTT. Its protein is CASSPGQGWSPLHF.

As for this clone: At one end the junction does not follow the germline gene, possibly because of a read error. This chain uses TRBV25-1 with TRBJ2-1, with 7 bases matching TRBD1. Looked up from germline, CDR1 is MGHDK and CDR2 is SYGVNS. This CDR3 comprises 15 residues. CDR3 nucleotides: TGTGCCAGCAGCGAGGACAGGACCCTGGGGAATGGGCAGTTCTTC. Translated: CASSEDRTLGNGQFF.

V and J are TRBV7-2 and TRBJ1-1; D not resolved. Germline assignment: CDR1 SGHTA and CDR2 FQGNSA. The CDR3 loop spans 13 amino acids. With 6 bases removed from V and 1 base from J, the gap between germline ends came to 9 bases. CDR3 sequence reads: CASRGLPNTEAFF. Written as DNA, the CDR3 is TGTGCCAGCAGAGGACTGCCGAACACTGAAGCTTTCTTT.

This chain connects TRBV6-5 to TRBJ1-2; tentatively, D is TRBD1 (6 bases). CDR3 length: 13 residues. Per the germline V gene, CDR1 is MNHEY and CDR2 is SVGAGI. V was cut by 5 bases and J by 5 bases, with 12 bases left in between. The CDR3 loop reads CASSPRGTYGYTF. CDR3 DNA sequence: TGTGCCAGCAGTCCTCGCGGGACATATGGCTACACCTTC.